The sequence of this TCR beta chain was determined in a study of glioma-infiltrating T cells after dendritic cell vaccination. Noted time point: after dendritic cell vaccination, including at tumor progression/relapse. Profiling relied on immunoSEQ multiplex PCR, and the TCRdb table lists in-frame clones only, not all of them. The data contain more than 55,000 clones, about 83% of them singletons. Sample: blood, taken after dendritic cell vaccination. The sequence came from a human donor with glioblastoma.

CDR3 region: CASSSPDRDEQYF. The CDR3 DNA sequence: TGTGCCAGCAGCTCCCCGGACAGGGACGAGCAGTACTTC. This rearrangement joins TRBV13 to TRBJ2-7, with 8 positions matching TRBD1. With V trimmed by 4 bases and J by 5 bases, 4 bases remained unmatched. The CDR3 runs 13 residues. Germline CDR1 reads PRHDT; CDR2 reads FYEKMQ (reference sequence).